Listed here are 29 T cell receptor beta chains from one sample, sequenced in a study of blood T cells in healthy people across ages. Alongside a J-beta primer mix, a sample-barcoded 5' primer served in a second PCR lasting roughly 6 to 11 cycles. TCRdb re-called the 5' RACE reads through MiXCR, storing one row per CDR3 protein. The table records hundreds of thousands of distinct CDR3 sequences, roughly 60% of them present only once. Sequencing was performed on blood. These TCRs come from a man younger than 45 in good health.

This clonotype was observed a single time. The chain carries TRBV7-9 and TRBJ2-7; 14 positions match TRBD2. Unmatched junction bases numbered 8, after V lost 3 bases and J lost 1 base. Germline V gene data show CDR1 as SEHNR and CDR2 as FQNEAQ (reference sequence). CDR3 length: 18 residues. The CDR3 nucleotides read TGTGCCAGCAGCTTGGAGACGACTAGCGGGGGGGGTTCCTACGAGCAGTACTTC. As protein: CASSLETTSGGGSYEQYF.

J is TRBJ2-7 and V is TRBV2; TRBD1 matches 9 bases. The CDR3 runs to 14 residues. Germline V CDR1 and CDR2: SNHLY, FYNNEI. After removal of 4 bases from V and 5 bases from J, the junction contained 6 bases not matched to a gene. For the CDR3, the DNA is TGTGCCAGCAGTGCGGCGGGACAGGGCCACGAGCAGTACTTC. The encoded protein is CASSAAGQGHEQYF.

This clonotype showed up just once. DNA of the CDR3: TGCAGTGCTAGAGCGGGCGGGGGGGCCAAAAACATTCAGTACTTC. It encodes CSARAGGGAKNIQYF. The chain combines TRBV20-1 with TRBJ2-4; the match to TRBD2 covers 8 bases. The germline V gene encodes CDR1 DFQATT and CDR2 SNEGSKA (reference sequence). CDR3 length: 15 amino acids. After removal of 1 base from V and 1 base from J, the junction contained 3 bases not matched to a gene.

In the case of this clonotype: At one boundary the junction diverges from the germline segment, which might be a read error. The chain recombines TRBV7-3 with TRBJ2-1; 9 positions agree with TRBD2. The CDR3 runs 14 residues. Germline CDR1 SGHTA, CDR2 FQGTGA. The CDR3 spells CANSPGLARNEQFF. Written as DNA, the CDR3 is TGTGCCAACAGCCCGGGACTAGCAAGGAATGAGCAGTTCTTC.

This clonotype has only a few counts. The rearrangement joins TRBV10-3 to TRBJ2-3; either TRBD1 or TRBD2 may fit D (5 bases each). Trimming took off 4 bases at V and 5 bases at J, with 13 bases between the two ends. CDR1 and CDR2 (germline): ENHRY, SYGVKD. The CDR3 is 14 residues long. CDR3 in DNA: TGTGCCATCAGTGTAGAGGGGAATGGAGATACGCAGTATTTT. Translated, it gives CAISVEGNGDTQYF.

Here the CDR3 DNA reads TGTGCCAGCAGTTACTCCCCCGGGGGAGGGGAGACCCAGTACTTC. The encoded protein is CASSYSPGGGETQYF. The rearrangement uses TRBV6-5 and TRBJ2-5, with 7 bases aligning to TRBD2. Germline assignment: CDR1 MNHEY and CDR2 SVGAGI. The CDR3 has 15 residues. The V and J ends lost 0 bases and 5 bases, in that order; junction bases with no gene match: 6.

The CDR3 loop reads CASTRLVGGGYEQYF. CDR3 in DNA: TGTGCCAGCACCCGCCTCGTGGGGGGGGGATACGAGCAGTACTTC. The V gene is TRBV28, the J gene TRBJ2-5, with 7 bases fitting TRBD2. The end of the DNA aligns better with TRBJ2-7, so the J call may be wrong. CDR1 is MDHEN, CDR2 SYDVKM, per germline. There are 15 residues in the CDR3.

The V and J genes are TRBV29-1 and TRBJ2-4; D might be TRBD1 (5 bases). The DNA end favors TRBJ2-5, so the J call may be wrong. From germline, CDR1 is SQVTM and CDR2 ANQGSEA. There are 14 residues in the CDR3. In DNA form, the CDR3 reads TGCAGCGTTGGTCCAGGGAAAGTAGCAGAGACCCAGTACTTC. It translates to CSVGPGKVAETQYF.

This clonotype was observed a handful of times. This sequence joins TRBV15 and TRBJ2-5; a possible D gene is TRBD2 (5 bases). The germline V and J ends were trimmed by 3 bases and 1 base, with 9 bases remaining between them. The germline CDR1 and CDR2 sequences are LNHNV and YYDKDF (reference sequence). The CDR3 totals 14 residues. For the CDR3, the DNA is TGTGCCACCAGCAGTAGCGTGCTCCAAGAGACCCAGTACTTC. Translating gives CATSSSVLQETQYF.

The V and J genes are TRBV6-5 and TRBJ1-5, with 9 bases that match TRBD1. The CDR3 runs 14 residues. Germline values: CDR1 MNHEY, CDR2 SVGAGI. J lost 6 bases, V lost 4 bases, and 4 bases had no gene match. This CDR3 is CASSLTGGAQPQHF. For the CDR3, the DNA is TGTGCCAGCAGTTTGACAGGGGGGGCTCAGCCCCAGCATTTT.

The chain recombines TRBV18 with TRBJ1-1; unclear D gene. Germline V gene data show CDR1 as KGHSH and CDR2 as LQKENI. Trimming took 6 bases from V and 7 from J, leaving 12 bases between them. This CDR3 region has 12 residues. This chain's CDR3 is CASSKEGYEAFF. The CDR3 nucleotides are TGTGCCAGCTCGAAGGAGGGCTATGAAGCTTTCTTT.

This clonotype has only one observation. This chain links TRBV3-1 with TRBJ1-2, with D perhaps TRBD1 (6 bases). V was shortened by 0 bases and J by 4 bases, with 18 bases between the two germline ends. CDR1 and CDR2 (germline): LGHDT, YNNKEL (reference sequence). The CDR3 has 17 residues. CDR3 protein: CASSQDGVGTRIYGYTF. The CDR3 coding sequence is TGTGCCAGCAGCCAAGATGGGGTTGGGACAAGGATCTATGGCTACACCTTC.

The chain couples TRBV20-1 to TRBJ1-5, with unresolved D. Germline CDR1 and CDR2: DFQATT and SNEGSKA (reference sequence). CDR3 size: 12 residues. V was clipped by 4 bases and J by 0 bases, with 4 bases between them. The CDR3: CSAIVSNQPQHF. CDR3 sequence (DNA): TGCAGTGCTATAGTTAGCAATCAGCCCCAGCATTTT.

The genes are TRBV20-1 and TRBJ1-6; D gene unclear. Trimming stripped 0 bases from V and 7 bases from J, with 1 base between. Germline CDR1 reads DFQATT; CDR2 reads SNEGSKA (reference sequence). The CDR3 has 11 amino acids. CDR3 residues: CSARDNSPLHF. CDR3 coding DNA: TGCAGTGCTAGAGACAATTCACCCCTCCACTTT.

This chain links TRBV6-5 with TRBJ2-4; D is perhaps TRBD2 (6 bases). The J call could be wrong; TRBJ2-5 is a better fit for the DNA end. The CDR3 totals 15 residues. The germline CDR1 and CDR2 sequences are MNHEY and SVGAGI. CDR3 in DNA: TGTGCCAGCACTCGGGGAACTAGCAGTTTGGAGACCCAGTACTTC. Its translation: CASTRGTSSLETQYF.

The V and J genes are TRBV7-8 and TRBJ2-5; D uncertain. V was shortened by 8 bases and J by 4 bases, with 14 bases between the two germline ends. CDR3 length: 13 amino acids. CDR1 SGHVS and CDR2 FQNEAQ come from the germline V gene. DNA for the CDR3: TGTGCCAGCGGAAACCGGGCCTCAGAGACCCAGTACTTC. Its translation: CASGNRASETQYF.

V and J are TRBV6-2 or TRBV6-3 and TRBJ1-2; 9 positions agree with TRBD1. The CDR3 totals 16 residues. Looked up from germline, CDR1 is MNHEY and CDR2 is SVGEGT. Trimming took 6 bases from V and 2 from J; bases not matched to a gene: 10. CDR3 nucleotide sequence: TGTGCCAGCAGACTCGCCGGACAGGGGACGAACTATGGCTACACCTTC. Its translation is CASRLAGQGTNYGYTF.

This clonotype was counted a single time. V and J are TRBV20-1 and TRBJ2-5; D ambiguous. CDR1 and CDR2 (germline): DFQATT, SNEGSKA (reference sequence). Trimming took off 4 bases at V and 2 bases at J, with 8 bases between the two ends. The CDR3 consists of 12 residues. The CDR3 nucleotides are TGCAGTGCTACTTCCAGTCAAGAGACCCAGTACTTC. Encoded protein: CSATSSQETQYF.

V usage is TRBV29-1 and J usage is TRBJ2-1; 8 bases fit TRBD2. The germline V gene has CDR1 SQVTM and CDR2 ANQGSEA. Trimming cost V 4 bases and J 4 bases; bases outside gene matches: 6. CDR3 length equals 14 residues. For the CDR3, the DNA is TGCAGCGTTGTATGGCTAGCGGGTTACAATGAGCAGTTCTTC. This encodes CSVVWLAGYNEQFF.

To note about this clonotype: A clone one base away is much larger, so this may be a read error. The J gene is TRBJ2-1, the V gene TRBV20-1; 10 bases agree with TRBD1. Losses at the gene ends were 5 bases for V and 8 bases for J; bases not matched to a gene: 12. CDR1 is DFQATT, CDR2 SNEGSKA, per germline (reference sequence). There are 15 residues in the CDR3. CDR3 bases: TGCAGTGCTGGGGACTCCGGGACAGGGGTAGATGAGCAGTTCTTC. Its protein product is CSAGDSGTGVDEQFF.

The chain joins TRBV20-1 to TRBJ2-1, with 14 positions matching TRBD2. This CDR3 comprises 17 residues. With 6 bases clipped from V and 0 bases from J, the junction kept 7 bases outside the gene matches. In germline, CDR1 is DFQATT, CDR2 SNEGSKA (reference sequence). The CDR3 loop is CSARRTSGGSSYNEQFF. CDR3 nucleotide sequence: TGCAGTGCGAGGAGGACTAGCGGGGGGAGCTCCTACAATGAGCAGTTCTTC.

J is TRBJ1-2 and V is TRBV9, with D unresolved. Between the trimmed V and J ends, which lost 4 bases and 4 bases, there was a span of 11 bases. Germline V gene sequence: CDR1 SGDLS, CDR2 YYNGEE. The CDR3 runs 13 residues. The CDR3 protein is CASSTNNAYGYTF. Here the CDR3 DNA reads TGTGCCAGCAGCACCAACAACGCCTATGGCTACACCTTC.

This clonotype was counted at least ten times. The rearrangement joins TRBV28 to TRBJ2-7; no clear D. Trimming took 6 bases from V and 4 from J, leaving 7 bases between them. From germline, CDR1 is MDHEN and CDR2 SYDVKM. CDR3 length: 11 residues. The CDR3 nucleotides are TGTGCCAGCAGCTTCAGATACGAGCAGTACTTC. Translated, it gives CASSFRYEQYF.

This clonotype has a count of ten or more. The gene calls are TRBV4-3 and TRBJ2-7, with D uncertain. The CDR3 is 14 amino acids. CDR1 and CDR2 (germline): LGHNA, YSLEER. Trimming pared 0 bases from V and 6 bases from J, leaving 12 bases between. The CDR3 DNA follows: TGCGCCAGCAGCCAAGATGGGGTACTTGCCGAGCAGTACTTC. Encoded protein: CASSQDGVLAEQYF.

The chain combines TRBV29-1 with TRBJ2-2; 8 nucleotides line up with TRBD1. Germline lookup yields CDR1 SQVTM and CDR2 ANQGSEA. The CDR3 has 15 amino acids. The V gene end was trimmed by 4 bases and the J gene end by 5 bases; junction bases not matched to a gene: 9. CDR3 protein: CSVVQGALGTGELFF. The DNA of the CDR3 is TGCAGCGTTGTCCAGGGGGCGTTGGGGACCGGGGAGCTGTTTTTT.

The rearrangement uses TRBV27 and TRBJ1-1, with 8 bases matching TRBD1. The CDR3 is 15 amino acids. Per the germline V gene, CDR1 is MNHEY and CDR2 is SMNVEV (reference sequence). Losses at the gene ends were 0 bases for V and 7 bases for J; bases not matched to a gene: 7. This CDR3 is CASSLSRTGSFEAFF. CDR3 nucleotide sequence: TGTGCCAGCAGTTTATCTCGGACAGGGAGCTTTGAAGCTTTCTTT.

This clonotype was recorded a few times. The chain links TRBV27 to TRBJ2-1, with 15 positions matching TRBD2. The CDR3 is 18 residues long. The trim removed 5 bases at V and 4 bases at J, leaving 9 bases unmatched. Germline V gives CDR1 MNHEY, CDR2 SMNVEV (reference sequence). The CDR3 DNA follows: TGTGCCAGCAGTACCACCCGGACTAGCGGGGGGGCTTACAATGAGCAGTTCTTC. Translating it yields CASSTTRTSGGAYNEQFF.

This chain links TRBV15 with TRBJ1-2; the D gene is possibly TRBD1 (6 bases). This CDR3 is 14 amino acids long. The germline CDR1 and CDR2 sequences are LNHNV and YYDKDF (reference sequence). V was trimmed by 3 bases and J by 4 bases, leaving 12 bases between them. CDR3 sequence: CATSRRGAGYGYTF. The CDR3 DNA follows: TGTGCCACCAGCAGGCGGGGGGCTGGCTATGGCTACACCTTC.

The chain is built from TRBV4-2 and TRBJ2-7; 11 bases agree with TRBD2. Germline-derived CDR1 and CDR2 are LGHNA and YNFKEQ. The CDR3 has 16 amino acids. The trim removed 3 bases at V and 2 bases at J, leaving 6 bases unmatched. CDR3 bases: TGTGCCAGCAGCCAGAATCTAGCGGGGGGCGCCTACGAGCAGTACTTC. Translated, it gives CASSQNLAGGAYEQYF.